This T cell receptor (beta chain) was captured in a study of OX40 agonist ivuxolimab in advanced cancers. Across the whole study: Partial responses were achieved by three patients, one with hepatocellular carcinoma and two with cutaneous melanoma.

Samples of blood were obtained at baseline, on cycle 4 day 1, and on cycle 7 day 1. The protocol was immunoSEQ multiplex PCR, while the TCRdb copy is restricted to in-frame clones and leaves out a portion. Of around 72,000 clones in the sample, more than 85% are singletons; the top ten hold roughly 2.2%. CDR1 is MNHEY, CDR2 SMNVEV, per germline (reference sequence). V was cut by 6 bases and J by 0 bases, with 9 bases left in between. The CDR3 runs 14 residues. The specimen comprised CD4+ or CD8+ T cells sorted from blood, sampled in a trial of the OX40 agonist ivuxolimab. The chain carries TRBV27 and TRBJ2-1, with D unclear. This clonotype was sampled from an adult with an advanced solid tumor such as melanoma, head and neck, liver or kidney cancer. The CDR3 DNA sequence: TGTGCCAGCAGCCAATTTCGCTCCTACAATGAGCAGTTCTTC. Protein sequence: CASSQFRSYNEQFF.